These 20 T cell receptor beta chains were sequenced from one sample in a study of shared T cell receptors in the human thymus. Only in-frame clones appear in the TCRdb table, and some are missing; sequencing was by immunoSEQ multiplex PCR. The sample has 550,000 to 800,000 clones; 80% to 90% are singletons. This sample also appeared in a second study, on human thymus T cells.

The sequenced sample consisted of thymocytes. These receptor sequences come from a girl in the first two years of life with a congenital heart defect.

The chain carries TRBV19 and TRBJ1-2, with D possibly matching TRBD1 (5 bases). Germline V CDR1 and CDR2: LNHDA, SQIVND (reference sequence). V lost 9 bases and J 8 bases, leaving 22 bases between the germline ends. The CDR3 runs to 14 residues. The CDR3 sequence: CASHPVRWGGGYTF. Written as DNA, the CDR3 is TGTGCCAGCCACCCCGTGAGGTGGGGGGGAGGCTACACCTTC.

CDR3 protein: CASTKTGTSPLHF. The DNA of the CDR3 is TGTGCCAGCACCAAAACAGGGACGTCACCCCTCCACTTT. V gene TRBV9 combines with J gene TRBJ1-6, with D perhaps TRBD1 (6 bases). Trimming left V 6 bases short and J 10 bases short, with 14 bases between. Germline V gene lookup returns CDR1 SGDLS and CDR2 YYNGEE. This CDR3 is 13 amino acids long.

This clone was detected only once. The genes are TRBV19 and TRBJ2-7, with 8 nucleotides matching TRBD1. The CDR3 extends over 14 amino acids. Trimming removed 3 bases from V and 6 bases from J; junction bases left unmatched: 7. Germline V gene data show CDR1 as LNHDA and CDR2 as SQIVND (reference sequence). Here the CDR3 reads CASSIGQGAVEQYF. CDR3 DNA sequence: TGTGCCAGTAGTATTGGGCAGGGGGCGGTCGAGCAGTACTTC.

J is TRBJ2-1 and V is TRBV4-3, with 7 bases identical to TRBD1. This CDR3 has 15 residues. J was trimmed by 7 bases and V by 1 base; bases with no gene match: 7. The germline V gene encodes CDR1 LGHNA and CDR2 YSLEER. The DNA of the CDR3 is TGCGCCAGCAGCCAAGTGACAGGGCGACTTAATGAGCAGTTCTTC. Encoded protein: CASSQVTGRLNEQFF.

In DNA, the CDR3 is TGTGCCAGCAGCTTCGGGACAGGGTATTATCCCCTCCACTTT. This codes for CASSFGTGYYPLHF. This chain connects TRBV11-2 to TRBJ1-6, with 9 bases fitting TRBD1. Germline-derived CDR1 and CDR2 are SGHAT and FQNNGV. The CDR3 is 14 amino acids. Trimming took 3 bases from V and 13 from J; bases not matched to a gene: 7.

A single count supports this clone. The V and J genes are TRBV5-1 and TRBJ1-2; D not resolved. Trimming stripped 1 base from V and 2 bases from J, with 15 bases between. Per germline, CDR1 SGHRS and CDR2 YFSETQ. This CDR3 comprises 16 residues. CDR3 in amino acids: CASSLLPRGTNYGYTF. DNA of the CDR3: TGCGCCAGCAGCTTGTTGCCCCGCGGTACAAACTATGGCTACACCTTC.

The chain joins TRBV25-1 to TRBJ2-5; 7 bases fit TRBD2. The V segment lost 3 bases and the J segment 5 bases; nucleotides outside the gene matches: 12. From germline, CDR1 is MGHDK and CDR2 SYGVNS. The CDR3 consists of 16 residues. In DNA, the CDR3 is TGTGCCAGCAGTGACGTCCCGGGGGGTGATCGGGAGACCCAGTACTTC. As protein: CASSDVPGGDRETQYF.

The CDR3 sequence: CASSVIVVHFSGNTIYF. CDR3 nucleotide sequence: TGTGCCAGCAGCGTAATAGTGGTCCATTTCTCTGGAAACACCATATATTTT. The rearrangement joins TRBV9 to TRBJ1-3; D unclear. Germline CDR1 SGDLS, CDR2 YYNGEE. The CDR3 length is 17 residues. V was pared by 1 base and J by 0 bases, with 14 bases between. Based on the CDR3 plus reference TRBV9 and TRBJ1-3, the full variable domain is DSGVTQTPKHLITATGQRVTLRCSPRSGDLSVYWYQQSLDQGLQFLIQYYNGEERAKGNILERFSAQQFPDLHSELNLSSLELGDSALYFCASSVIVVHFSGNTIYFGEGSWLTVV.

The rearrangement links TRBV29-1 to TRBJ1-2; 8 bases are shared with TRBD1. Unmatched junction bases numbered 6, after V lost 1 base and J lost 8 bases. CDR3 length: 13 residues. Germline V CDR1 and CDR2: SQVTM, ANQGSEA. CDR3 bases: TGCAGCGTTGAAGTACTGACAGGGGTAGGCTACACCTTC. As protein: CSVEVLTGVGYTF.

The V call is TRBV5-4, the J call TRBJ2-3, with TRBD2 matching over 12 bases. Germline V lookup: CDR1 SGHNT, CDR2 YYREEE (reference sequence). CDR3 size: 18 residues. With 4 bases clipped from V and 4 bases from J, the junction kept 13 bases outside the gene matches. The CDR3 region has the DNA TGTGCCAGCAGCCTACCCTCACCGACTAGCGGGGGTGCAGATACGCAGTATTTT. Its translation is CASSLPSPTSGGADTQYF.

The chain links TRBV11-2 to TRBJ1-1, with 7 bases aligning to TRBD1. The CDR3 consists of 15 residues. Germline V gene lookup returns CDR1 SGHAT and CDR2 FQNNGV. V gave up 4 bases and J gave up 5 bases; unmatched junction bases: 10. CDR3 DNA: TGTGCCAGCAGCTCTAGGGACAGTTGGGAGACTGAAGCTTTCTTT. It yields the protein CASSSRDSWETEAFF. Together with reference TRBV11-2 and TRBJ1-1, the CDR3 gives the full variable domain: EAGVAQSPRYKIIEKRQSVAFWCNPISGHATLYWYQQILGQGPKLLIQFQNNGVVDDSQLPKDRFSAERLKGVDSTLKIQPAKLEDSAVYLCASSSRDSWETEAFFGQGTRLTVV.

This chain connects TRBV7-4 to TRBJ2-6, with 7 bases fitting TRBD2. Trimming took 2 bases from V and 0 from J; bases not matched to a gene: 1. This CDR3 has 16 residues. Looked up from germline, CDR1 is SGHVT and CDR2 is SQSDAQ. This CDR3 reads CASSLSGVSGANVLTF. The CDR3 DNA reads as TGTGCCAGCAGCTTAAGCGGGGTCTCTGGGGCCAACGTCCTGACTTTC.

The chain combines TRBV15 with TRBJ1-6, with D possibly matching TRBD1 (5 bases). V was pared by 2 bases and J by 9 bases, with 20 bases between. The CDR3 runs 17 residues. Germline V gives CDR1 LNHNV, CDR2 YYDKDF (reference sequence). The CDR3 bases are TGTGCCACCAGCAGAACCCCCCCCCGTGGCGGGGCTTCACCCCTCCACTTT. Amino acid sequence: CATSRTPPRGGASPLHF.

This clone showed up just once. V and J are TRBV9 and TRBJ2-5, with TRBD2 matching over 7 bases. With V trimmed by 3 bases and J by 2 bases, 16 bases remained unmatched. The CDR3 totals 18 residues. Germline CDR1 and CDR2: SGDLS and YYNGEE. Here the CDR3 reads CASSAGEWGGSRQETQYF. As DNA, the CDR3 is TGTGCCAGCAGCGCCGGGGAGTGGGGGGGAAGCAGGCAAGAGACCCAGTACTTC.

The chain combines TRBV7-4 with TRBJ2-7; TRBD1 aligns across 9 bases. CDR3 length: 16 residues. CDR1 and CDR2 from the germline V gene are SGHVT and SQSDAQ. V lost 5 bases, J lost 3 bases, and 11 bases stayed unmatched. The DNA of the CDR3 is TGTGCCAGCAGCATTCCGGGACAGGGCACCCTCTACGAGCAGTACTTC. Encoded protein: CASSIPGQGTLYEQYF.

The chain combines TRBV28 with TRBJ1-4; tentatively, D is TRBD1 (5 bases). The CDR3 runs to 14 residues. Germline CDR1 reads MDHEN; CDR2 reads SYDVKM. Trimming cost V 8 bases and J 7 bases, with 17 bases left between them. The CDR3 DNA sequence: TGTGCCAGCCAAGGGGTGGCAGTTACTGAAAAACTGTTTTTT. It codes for CASQGVAVTEKLFF.

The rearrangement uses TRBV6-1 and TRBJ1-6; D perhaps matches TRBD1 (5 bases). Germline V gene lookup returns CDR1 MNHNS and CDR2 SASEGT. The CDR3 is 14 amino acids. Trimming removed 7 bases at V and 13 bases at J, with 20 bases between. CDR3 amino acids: CASNRKGGGGPLHF. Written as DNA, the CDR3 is TGTGCCAGCAACCGGAAGGGCGGGGGTGGGCCCCTCCACTTT.

CDR3 region: CASGSWGGYGYTF. The CDR3 DNA follows: TGTGCCAGCGGGTCCTGGGGAGGGTATGGCTACACCTTC. This chain links TRBV6-5 with TRBJ1-2; D is unresolved. The CDR3 contains 13 residues. V shed 8 bases and J shed 5 bases, with 15 bases lying between them. Germline values: CDR1 MNHEY, CDR2 SVGAGI.

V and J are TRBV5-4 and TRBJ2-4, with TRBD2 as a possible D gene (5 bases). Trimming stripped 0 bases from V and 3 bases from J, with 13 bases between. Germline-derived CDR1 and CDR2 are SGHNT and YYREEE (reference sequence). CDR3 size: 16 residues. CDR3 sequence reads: CASSLGPRGLKNIQYF. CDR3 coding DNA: TGTGCCAGCAGCTTGGGGCCCCGAGGGCTCAAAAACATTCAGTACTTC.

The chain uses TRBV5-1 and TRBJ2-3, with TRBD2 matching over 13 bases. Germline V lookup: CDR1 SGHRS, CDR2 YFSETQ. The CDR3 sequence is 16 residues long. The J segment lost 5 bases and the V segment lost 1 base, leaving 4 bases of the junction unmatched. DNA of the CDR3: TGCGCCAGCAGCTTGACTAGCGGGGGGGGAGGAGATACGCAGTATTTT. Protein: CASSLTSGGGGDTQYF. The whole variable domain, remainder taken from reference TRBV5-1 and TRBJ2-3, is KAGVTQTPRYLIKTRGQQVTLSCSPISGHRSVSWYQQTPGQGLQFLFEYFSETQRNKGNFPGRFSGRQFSNSRSEMNVSTLELGDSALYLCASSLTSGGGGDTQYFGPGTRLTVL.